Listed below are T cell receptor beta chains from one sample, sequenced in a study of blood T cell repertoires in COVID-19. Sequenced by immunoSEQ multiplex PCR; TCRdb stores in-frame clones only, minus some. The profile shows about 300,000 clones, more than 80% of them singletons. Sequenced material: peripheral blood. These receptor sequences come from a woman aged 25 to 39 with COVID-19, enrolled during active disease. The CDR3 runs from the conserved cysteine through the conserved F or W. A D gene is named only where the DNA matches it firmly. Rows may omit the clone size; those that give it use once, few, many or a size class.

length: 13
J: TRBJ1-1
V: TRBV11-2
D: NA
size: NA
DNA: TGTGCCAGCAGCCTACTAGAGAAGGGTGAAGCTTTCTTT
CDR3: CASSLLEKGEAFF

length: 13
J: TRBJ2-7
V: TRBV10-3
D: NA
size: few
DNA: TGTGCCATCAGTGAGTCGATTGCGGTCGGGCAGTACTTC
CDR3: CAISESIAVGQYF

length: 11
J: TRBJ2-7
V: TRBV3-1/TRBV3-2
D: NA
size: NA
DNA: TGTGCCAGCAGCTATACGGGGGAGCAGTACTTC
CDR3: CASSYTGEQYF

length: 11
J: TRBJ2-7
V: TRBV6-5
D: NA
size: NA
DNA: TGTGCCAGCAGCAGGGCCTACGAGCAGTACTTC
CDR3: CASSRAYEQYF

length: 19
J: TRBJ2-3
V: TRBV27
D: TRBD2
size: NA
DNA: TGTGCCAGCAGGAGGGGGCTAGCGGGAGTCGTTCGGGGCACAGATACGCAGTATTTT
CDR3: CASRRGLAGVVRGTDTQYF

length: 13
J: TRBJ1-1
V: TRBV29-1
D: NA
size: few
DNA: TGCAGCGTTGAATTCTCGGGAGGCACTGAAGCTTTCTTT
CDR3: CSVEFSGGTEAFF

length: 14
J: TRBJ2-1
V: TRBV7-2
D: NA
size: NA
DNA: TGTGCCAGCAGCTACCCCGGTGGTAACAATGAGCAGTTCTTC
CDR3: CASSYPGGNNEQFF

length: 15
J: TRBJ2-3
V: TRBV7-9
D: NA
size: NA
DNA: TGTGCCAGCAGCTCCGTTTGGGGCTCCATAGATACGCAGTATTTT
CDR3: CASSSVWGSIDTQYF

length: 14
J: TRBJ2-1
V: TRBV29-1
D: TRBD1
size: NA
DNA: TGCAGCGTCCCTGACAGGGGGGTTTACAATGAGCAGTTCTTC
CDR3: CSVPDRGVYNEQFF

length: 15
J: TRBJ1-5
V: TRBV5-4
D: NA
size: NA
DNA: TGTGCCAGCAGCTTGCAAGGACAGAGGAATCAGCCCCAGCATTTT
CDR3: CASSLQGQRNQPQHF

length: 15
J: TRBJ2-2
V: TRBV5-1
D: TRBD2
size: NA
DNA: TGCGCCAGCAGGGGGACTACTCTGAACACCGGGGAGCTGTTTTTT
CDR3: CASRGTTLNTGELFF

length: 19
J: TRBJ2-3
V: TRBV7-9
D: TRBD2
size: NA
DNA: TGTGCCAGCCGCAAAGAGGGACTAGCGGGTTGGGGGGCATACGATACGCAGTATTTT
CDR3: CASRKEGLAGWGAYDTQYF

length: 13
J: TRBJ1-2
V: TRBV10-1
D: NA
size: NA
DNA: TGCGCCAGCACTGACAGAACGAACTATGGCTACACCTTC
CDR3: CASTDRTNYGYTF

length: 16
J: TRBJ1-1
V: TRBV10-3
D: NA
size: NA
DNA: TGTGCCATCAGTGAGTCGGGAAGGGGTTTCAGGACTGAAGCTTTCTTT
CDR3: CAISESGRGFRTEAFF

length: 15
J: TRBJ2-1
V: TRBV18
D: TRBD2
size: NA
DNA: TGTGCCAGCTCACGCCCGGGACTAGCGGGAGATGAGCAGTTCTTC
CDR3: CASSRPGLAGDEQFF

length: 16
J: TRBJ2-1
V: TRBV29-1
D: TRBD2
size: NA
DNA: TGCAGCGTTGAAGCTCCACTAGCGGGGTCCTACAATGAGCAGTTCTTC
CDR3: CSVEAPLAGSYNEQFF

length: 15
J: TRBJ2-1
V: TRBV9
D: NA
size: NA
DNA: TGTGCCAGCAGCGCTTCAGCGGAAACTTACAATGAGCAGTTCTTC
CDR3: CASSASAETYNEQFF

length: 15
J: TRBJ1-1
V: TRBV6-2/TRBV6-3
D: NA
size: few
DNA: TGTGCCAGCAGTGACGACAGAAACCCGAACACTGAAGCTTTCTTT
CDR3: CASSDDRNPNTEAFF

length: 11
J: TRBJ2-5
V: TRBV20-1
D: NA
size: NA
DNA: TGCAGTGCTAGAGCGGAGGAGACCCAGTACTTC
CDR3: CSARAEETQYF

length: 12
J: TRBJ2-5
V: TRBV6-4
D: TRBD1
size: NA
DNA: TGTGCCAGCAGAGGGACAGTAGAGACCCAGTACTTC
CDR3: CASRGTVETQYF

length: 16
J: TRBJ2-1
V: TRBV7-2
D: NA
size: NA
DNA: TGTGCCAGCAGCCGTAGACGCGGAAGTCAGAGGAATGAGCAGTTCTTC
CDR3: CASSRRRGSQRNEQFF

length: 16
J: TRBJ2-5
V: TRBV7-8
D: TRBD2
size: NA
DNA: TGTGCCAGCATCCGTCCGGGACTAGCGAGACAAGAGACCCAGTACTTC
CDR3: CASIRPGLARQETQYF

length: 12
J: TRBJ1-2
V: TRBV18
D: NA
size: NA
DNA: TGTGCCAGCTCATTGGACAGCTATGGCTACACCTTC
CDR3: CASSLDSYGYTF

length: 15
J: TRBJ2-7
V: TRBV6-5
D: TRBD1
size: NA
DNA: TGTGCCAGCAGTCCTTACAGGGGACGCTCCTACGAGCAGTACTTC
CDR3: CASSPYRGRSYEQYF

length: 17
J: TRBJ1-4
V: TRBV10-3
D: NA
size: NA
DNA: TGTGCCATCAGTGAGACCGGCAGGGTCACGTCTAATGAAAAACTGTTTTTT
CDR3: CAISETGRVTSNEKLFF

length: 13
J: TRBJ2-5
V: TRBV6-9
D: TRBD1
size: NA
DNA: TGTGCCAGCCGGACAGGGAAACAAGAGACCCAGTACTTC
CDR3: CASRTGKQETQYF

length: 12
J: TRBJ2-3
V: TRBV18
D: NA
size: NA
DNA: TGTGCCAGCTCACCATCCTCGGATACGCAGTATTTT
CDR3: CASSPSSDTQYF

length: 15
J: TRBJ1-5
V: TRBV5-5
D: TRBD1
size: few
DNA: TGTGCCAGCAGCTTGGATGGGGCAGGGGGAGAGCGCCAGCATTTT
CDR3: CASSLDGAGGERQHF

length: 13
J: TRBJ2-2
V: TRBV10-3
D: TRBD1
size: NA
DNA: TGTGCCATCGGGACAGGGCATCCCGGGGAGCTGTTTTTT
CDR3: CAIGTGHPGELFF

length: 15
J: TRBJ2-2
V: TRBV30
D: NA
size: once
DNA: TGTGCCTGGAGTGTACGATGGGGCCGAACCGGGGAGCTGTTTTTT
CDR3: CAWSVRWGRTGELFF

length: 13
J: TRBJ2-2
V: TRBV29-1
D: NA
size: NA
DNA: TGCAGCGTTCGGACAGCGAACACCGGGGAGCTGTTTTTT
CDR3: CSVRTANTGELFF

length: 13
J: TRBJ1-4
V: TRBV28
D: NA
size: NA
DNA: TGTGCCACCTCTCAGGGTATGGGGGAAAAACTGTTTTTT
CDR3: CATSQGMGEKLFF

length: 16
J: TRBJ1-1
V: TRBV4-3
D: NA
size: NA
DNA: TGCGCCAGCAGCCAAGATAACGGAGGCGCGGTAACTGAAGCTTTCTTT
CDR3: CASSQDNGGAVTEAFF

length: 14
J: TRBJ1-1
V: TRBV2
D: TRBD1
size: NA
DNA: TGTGCCTCCAAACAGGGACAGCAGAACACTGAAGCTTTCTTT
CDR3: CASKQGQQNTEAFF

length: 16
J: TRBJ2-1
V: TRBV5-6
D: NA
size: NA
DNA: TGTGCCAGTACAGAGTTCCAGGGTCCGTTGTACAATGAGCAGTTCTTC
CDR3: CASTEFQGPLYNEQFF

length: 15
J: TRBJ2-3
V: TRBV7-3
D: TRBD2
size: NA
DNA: TGTGCCAGCAGCCTTAGCGGGACGGGTTCAGATACGCAGTATTTT
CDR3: CASSLSGTGSDTQYF

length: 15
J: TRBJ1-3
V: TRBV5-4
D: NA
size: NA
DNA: TGTGCCAGCAGCTCCGACAGGATGAAAGGAAACACCATATATTTT
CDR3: CASSSDRMKGNTIYF